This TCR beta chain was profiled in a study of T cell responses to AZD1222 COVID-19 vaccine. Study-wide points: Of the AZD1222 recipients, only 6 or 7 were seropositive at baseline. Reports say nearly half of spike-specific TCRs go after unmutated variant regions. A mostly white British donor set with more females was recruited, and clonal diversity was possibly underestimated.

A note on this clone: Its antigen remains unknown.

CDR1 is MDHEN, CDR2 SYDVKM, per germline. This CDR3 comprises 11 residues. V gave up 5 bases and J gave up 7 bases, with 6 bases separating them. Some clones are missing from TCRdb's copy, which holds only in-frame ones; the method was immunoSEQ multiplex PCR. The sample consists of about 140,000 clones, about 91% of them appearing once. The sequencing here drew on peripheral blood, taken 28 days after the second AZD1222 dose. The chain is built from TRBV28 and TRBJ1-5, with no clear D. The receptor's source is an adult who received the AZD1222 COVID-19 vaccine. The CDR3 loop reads CASSAWQPQHF. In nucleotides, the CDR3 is TGTGCCAGCAGTGCCTGGCAGCCCCAGCATTTT.